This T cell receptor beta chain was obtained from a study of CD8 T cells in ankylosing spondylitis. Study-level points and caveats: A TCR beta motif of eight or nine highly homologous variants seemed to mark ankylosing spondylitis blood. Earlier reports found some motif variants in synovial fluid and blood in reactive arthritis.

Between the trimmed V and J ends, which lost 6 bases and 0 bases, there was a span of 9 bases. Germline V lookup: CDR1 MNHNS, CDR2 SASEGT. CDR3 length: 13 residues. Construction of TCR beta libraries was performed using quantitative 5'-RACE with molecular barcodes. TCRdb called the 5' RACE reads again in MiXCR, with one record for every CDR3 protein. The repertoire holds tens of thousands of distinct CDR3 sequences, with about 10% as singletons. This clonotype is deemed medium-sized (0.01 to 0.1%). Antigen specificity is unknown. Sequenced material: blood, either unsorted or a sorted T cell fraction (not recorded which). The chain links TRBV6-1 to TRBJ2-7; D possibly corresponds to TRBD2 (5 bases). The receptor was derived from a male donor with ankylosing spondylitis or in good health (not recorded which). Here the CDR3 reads CASRDGVSYEQYF. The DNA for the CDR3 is TGTGCCAGCAGGGACGGGGTCTCCTACGAGCAGTACTTC.